This T cell receptor (beta chain) was sequenced in a study of T cell responses to AZD1222 COVID-19 vaccine. Study findings and constraints: As reported, nearly half of all spike-specific TCRs target variant regions that are unmutated. There were vaccine-associated CD4 TCRs across spike, dominant at 160-218 and 743-854.

There are 14 residues in the CDR3. Trimming took 8 bases from V and 10 from J, leaving 23 bases between them. Germline V gives CDR1 MDHEN, CDR2 SYDVKM. The method was immunoSEQ multiplex PCR; TCRdb's version includes in-frame clones alone and lacks a portion of them. This sample has roughly 80,000 clones, with 90% to 95% found just once. In regard to this clone: The antigen is unknown.

This specimen was peripheral blood, taken on day 0 of MenACWY control vaccination. This TCR was recovered from an adult in good health. The J gene is TRBJ1-1, the V gene TRBV28; possibly TRBD1 for D (5 bases). The CDR3 sequence is CASEPRGTGSSAFF. The DNA for the CDR3 is TGTGCCAGCGAACCCCGGGGGACGGGGAGTTCAGCTTTCTTT.